Listed below are T cell receptor beta chains from one sample, sequenced in a study of identical twins. A single record per CDR3 protein comes from TCRdb applying MiXCR to the 5' RACE reads. The sample lists 1.5 million or so distinct CDR3 sequences; 25% to 35% were seen once. The sample taken for sequencing was cord blood. These receptors were obtained from a newborn girl in good health. Each CDR3 is given with its conserved first and last residue. The D gene is left open where the match is weak. Only part of the rows carry a size: once, few, many, or a class if the clone is expanded.

DNA	CDR3	size	V	J	D
TGTGCCAGCATGCCTAACTCCGGGACATTTTATTACGAGCAGTTCTTC	CASMPNSGTFYYEQFF	.	TRBV6-1	TRBJ2-1	.
TGTGCCAGCAGCGTATATAGCGGGAGGCTGGATGAGCAGTACTTC	CASSVYSGRLDEQYF	.	TRBV9	TRBJ2-5	TRBD2
TGTGCCAGCAGTAACCTAGCGGGAGATGAGACCCAGTACTTC	CASSNLAGDETQYF	.	TRBV6-5	TRBJ2-5	TRBD2
TGCAGTGCTAGAGATCCTGCTGAGCGGAAAAACATTCAGTACTTC	CSARDPAERKNIQYF	.	TRBV20-1	TRBJ2-4	.
TGTGCCAGCAGTTCATCACAAGGGAACGAGGCGTACTTC	CASSSSQGNEAYF	.	TRBV27	TRBJ2-5	.
TGTGCCAGCAGCTCCAGGCTAAGGAGAGACATTCAGTACTTC	CASSSRLRRDIQYF	many	TRBV7-2	TRBJ2-4	.
TGCAGCGTTGAGAGAAGTGCTGAAGCTTTCTTT	CSVERSAEAFF	few	TRBV29-1	TRBJ1-1	.
TGTGCCAGCAGACTAGCGGGGGGCGACTATGGCTACACCTTC	CASRLAGGDYGYTF	.	TRBV28	TRBJ1-2	.
TGTGCCAGCAGCCCGAGGACAGGGAACACCGGGGAGCTGTTTTTT	CASSPRTGNTGELFF	.	TRBV27	TRBJ2-2	TRBD1
TGTGCCTGGAGTGTGACCCTCTATGGCTACACCTTC	CAWSVTLYGYTF	.	TRBV30	TRBJ1-2	.
TGTGCCAGCAGCCAGGTCCTTGGAGGGGCCCAAGAGACCCAGTACTTC	CASSQVLGGAQETQYF	few	TRBV4-2	TRBJ2-5	.
TGTGCCATCAGTTCCACCGGAAGCGGGAGAAGCACAGATACGCAGTATTTT	CAISSTGSGRSTDTQYF	.	TRBV28	TRBJ2-3	TRBD2
TGTGCCAGCAGTTCCCTACTAGCGGGGGGGCCTAAAAACATTCAGTACTTC	CASSSLLAGGPKNIQYF	.	TRBV27	TRBJ2-4	TRBD2
TGTGCCAGCAGCGTAGGCGGGGGGACCCGAAACATTCAGTACTTC	CASSVGGGTRNIQYF	.	TRBV9	TRBJ2-4	TRBD2
TGTGCCAGCAGTTTAGGTGGTATCCCCAACTTC	CASSLGGIPNF	few	TRBV12-3/TRBV12-4	TRBJ2-4	.
TGTGCCATCAGCGGGACTAGCGAGGGAAACGAGCAGTTCTTC	CAISGTSEGNEQFF	.	TRBV10-3	TRBJ2-1	TRBD2
TGTGCCAGCAGCCAAAAGGGGACCTCACCCCCCCACTTT	CASSQKGTSPPHF	.	TRBV14	TRBJ1-6	.
TGTGCCAGCAGCACACCCGGGACAGGGGGCTTCTATGGCTACACCTTC	CASSTPGTGGFYGYTF	few	TRBV7-9	TRBJ1-2	TRBD1
TGTGCCAGCAGTGATTCGGGGGGCTCCGTGAGGGCTTTCTTT	CASSDSGGSVRAFF	.	TRBV6-1	TRBJ1-1	.
TGTGCTAGTGGACTCGGGACTAGCGGGAGGTTGGATGAGCAGTTCTTC	CASGLGTSGRLDEQFF	few	TRBV12-5	TRBJ2-1	TRBD2
TGTGCCAGCAGCTTAACTCGGGACCCCGCTCCCCACGAGCAGTACTTC	CASSLTRDPAPHEQYF	.	TRBV7-8	TRBJ2-7	.
TGTGCCAGCAGCTCTTGGGACCACCCCTACGAGCAGTACTTC	CASSSWDHPYEQYF	.	TRBV5-6	TRBJ2-7	.
TGTGCCATCAGTCGCTCTCCGGGACAGGGGGTTAACACTGAAGCTTTCTTT	CAISRSPGQGVNTEAFF	.	TRBV10-3	TRBJ1-1	TRBD1
TGTGCCAGCCTTCTAATAGGGCGAGGACTAGCGGGAGGTAGCTCCTACAATGAGCAGTACTTC	CASLLIGRGLAGGSSYNEQYF	.	TRBV12-3/TRBV12-4	TRBJ2-7	TRBD2
TGTGCTAGTGGTTTGCGGGGATCGGAAGCTTTCTTT	CASGLRGSEAFF	.	TRBV12-5	TRBJ1-1	.
TGCGCCAGCAGTGAGTCGTGGGGGGGCGGAGATACGCAGTATTTT	CASSESWGGGDTQYF	.	TRBV10-2	TRBJ2-3	.
TGTGCCAGCACCCAGAGGGAGAGCCTAAATGAAAAACTGTTTTTT	CASTQRESLNEKLFF	once	TRBV6-6	TRBJ1-4	.
TGTGCCAGTAGTATAACCCATCGGGCCCCTGGGGCAAATGAGCAGTTCTTC	CASSITHRAPGANEQFF	.	TRBV19	TRBJ2-1	.
TGTGCCAGCAGCCACGGGACTAGCGGGACGAGCACAGATACGCAGTATTTT	CASSHGTSGTSTDTQYF	.	TRBV4-2	TRBJ2-3	TRBD2
TGTGCCAGCAAAGGACTACCTCAAGAGACCCAGTACTTC	CASKGLPQETQYF	few	TRBV2	TRBJ2-5	.
TGTGCCAGCAGACGACAGGGCTCAGATACGCAGTATTTT	CASRRQGSDTQYF	many	TRBV6-6	TRBJ2-3	TRBD1